This T cell receptor (beta chain) is drawn from a study of regulatory T cells in long-lasting Graves disease. With iRepertoire HTBI primers and Arm-PCR of CDR3 regions, TCR beta libraries were built. TCRdb reanalysed the multiplex PCR reads using MiXCR and keeps one entry per CDR3 protein. The sample has 620,000 or so distinct CDR3 sequences; approximately 15% are singletons. Germline V gene data show CDR1 as SGDLS and CDR2 as YYNGEE. The ends lost 9 bases at V and 5 bases at J; junction bases unmatched: 15. The CDR3 length is 15 residues. This clonotype was seen a handful of times. Specified time point: newly diagnosed GD, antithyroid drugs for less than 3 months. From PBMCs, RNA was extracted and then used to make the TCR library. The same sample was also used in a study of T cells in Graves' hyperthyroidism and ophthalmopathy.

The chain is built from TRBV9 and TRBJ1-1, with 8 bases matching TRBD1. The sequence derives from a young woman with Graves disease. The specimen comprised peripheral blood mononuclear cells (PBMCs), sampled at new diagnosis, from a patient treated with antithyroid drugs. This chain's CDR3 is CANLVDKDRETEAFF. CDR3 bases: TGTGCCAACCTCGTAGATAAGGACAGGGAAACTGAAGCTTTCTTT. The whole variable domain, filled in from reference TRBV9 and TRBJ1-1, reads DSGVTQTPKHLITATGQRVTLRCSPRSGDLSVYWYQQSLDQGLQFLIQYYNGEERAKGNILERFSAQQFPDLHSELNLSSLELGDSALYFCANLVDKDRETEAFFGQGTRLTVV.